The sequence of this TCR beta chain was determined in a study of blood T cell repertoires in COVID-19 (dated by TCRdb to the early 2020s). Some background on the complete study: Collaborator samples came from the United States, Italy and Spain and covered acute and convalescent phases of COVID-19. The prospective study material was composed of cDNA or gDNA derived from T cells, B-cell-depleted T cells, or PBMCs. A freely available public database, intended as a resource for researchers studying the immune response to SARS-CoV-2, is where the repertoires were released. The samples were drawn from two sources: the first 160 participants of the ongoing ImmuneRACE study, and fewer than 1,500 subjects contributed by 6 global collaborators. Nearly every sample came with metadata listing a de-identified subject ID, COVID-19 status, age in years and sex. Where available, HLA class I and class II types were taken from metadata supplied by the sample provider and were not determined by assay-based typing. The dataset comprised deeply sampled blood TCRbeta repertoires from subjects exposed to, actively infected with, or recovered from COVID-19. Overall study outcomes, separate from this receptor: Clinical and demographic metadata were provided uncurated, with the amount varying by source and participant.

The germline V gene gives CDR1 as MDHEN and CDR2 as SYDVKM. Including cysteine and phenylalanine, the CDR3 has 12 amino acids. CDR3 DNA is the only sequence kept; it has 36 bases, read in frame from the first base. V loses 7 bases of germline sequence and J loses 14 bases, and the interval between the two ends is 15 bases. Each collaborating institution followed its own protocols to collect whole blood in K2EDTA tubes. For TCRbeta analysis, collaborator samples were shipped as frozen whole blood, as isolated PBMCs, or as DNA extracted from either sample type. The immunoSEQ Assay, a bias-controlled multiplex PCR, was used to amplify TCRbeta CDR3 regions from genomic DNA. The paper's data handling went like this. The number of nucleated cells in each sample was estimated from the amplification of reference gene primers within the assay. To quantify the absolute abundance of each unique TCRbeta CDR3 rearrangement, sequence reads were collapsed and filtered. For each sample, productive Simpson clonality was calculated as the square root of Simpson's diversity index over productive rearrangements. TCRdb holds this immuneACCESS table with in-frame rearrangements only. Some clones are missing; in checked studies, unresolved V genes explain under half, and the rest has no known cause. V, J and clone size reflect that table, while D and trimming were determined from the DNA. This sample lists tens of thousands of clones; 75% to 90% were detected once. The ten most abundant clones make up roughly 11% of the sample.

To note about this clone: The antigen this receptor binds is unknown. The record has no base qualities; no much larger clone is one base away.

The chain is made from TRBV28 and TRBJ1-6; a tentative D match to TRBD1 spans 5 bases. Material: peripheral blood. This TCR derives from a human donor in a cohort sampled during active COVID-19. The CDR3: CASKKGYTTLHF. The DNA sequence reads TGTGCCAGCAAAAAGGGGTATACGACCCTCCACTTT.